Each of the 11 T cell receptor beta chains below was sequenced from the same sample in a study of blood T cell repertoires in COVID-19. Produced via immunoSEQ multiplex PCR; TCRdb's table is partial and in-frame only. The sample has hundreds of thousands of clones, about nine tenths seen once. The sample was peripheral blood. The receptor source for this set is a woman in her thirties with active or convalescent COVID-19.

The chain couples TRBV6-6 to TRBJ1-2, with D perhaps matching TRBD1 (6 bases). The germline V and J ends were trimmed by 6 bases and 3 bases, with 14 bases remaining between them. This CDR3 has 14 amino acids. In germline, CDR1 is MNHNY, CDR2 SVGAGI (reference sequence). DNA for the CDR3: TGTGCCAGCAGCCAAACGACAGGCGACTATGGCTACACCTTC. This encodes CASSQTTGDYGYTF.

The CDR3 DNA is TGTGCCAGCAGCCCCTCGGGACTAGCGGGGATCGAGACCCAGTACTTC. Protein sequence: CASSPSGLAGIETQYF. This chain uses TRBV13 with TRBJ2-5, with 13 bases aligning to TRBD2. The trim removed 5 bases at V and 5 bases at J, leaving 8 bases unmatched. Germline CDR1 is PRHDT and CDR2 is FYEKMQ (reference sequence). The CDR3 is 16 residues long.

CDR3 DNA: TGTGCCAGCAGCCGCGACAGGGTCACTGAAGCTTTCTTT. Its translation: CASSRDRVTEAFF. The chain has TRBV3-1 (or the pseudogene TRBV3-2) and TRBJ1-1; 7 bases align to TRBD1. CDR1 is LGHDT, CDR2 YNNKEL, per germline (reference sequence). The V segment lost 4 bases and the J segment 4 bases; nucleotides outside the gene matches: 3. This CDR3 has 13 residues.

The chain combines TRBV27 with TRBJ2-3, with 9 positions matching TRBD2. The CDR3 sequence is 17 residues long. V was pared by 1 base and J by 2 bases, with 7 bases of the junction left unmatched. The germline gives CDR1 MNHEY, CDR2 SMNVEV (reference sequence). This chain's CDR3 is CASSLFPLAGPTDTQYF. DNA for the CDR3: TGTGCCAGCAGTTTATTCCCCCTAGCGGGACCCACAGATACGCAGTATTTT.

The chain joins TRBV18 to TRBJ2-1; 11 positions match TRBD2. Trimming cost V 3 bases and J 6 bases; bases outside gene matches: 10. Germline CDR1 is KGHSH and CDR2 is LQKENI. This CDR3 is built from 17 residues. The DNA of the CDR3 is TGTGCCAGCTCACCGCCCATTCCGGGACTAGCGGCCAATGAGCAGTTCTTC. Its protein product is CASSPPIPGLAANEQFF.

The V and J genes are TRBV6-5 and TRBJ2-7, with 11 bases identical to TRBD1. This CDR3 is 13 amino acids long. CDR1 and CDR2 from the germline V gene are MNHEY and SVGAGI. V shed 8 bases and J 2 bases; nucleotides not matched to a gene: 2. This chain's CDR3 is CASRTGGPYEQYF. Here the CDR3 DNA reads TGTGCCAGCCGGACAGGGGGCCCCTACGAGCAGTACTTC.

The chain links TRBV29-1 to TRBJ1-2; D unclear. This CDR3 has 11 residues. Germline V gene lookup returns CDR1 SQVTM and CDR2 ANQGSEA. With 2 bases removed from V and 4 bases from J, the gap between germline ends came to 5 bases. CDR3 sequence: CSVESVYGYTF. The CDR3 region has the DNA TGCAGCGTTGAATCCGTCTATGGCTACACCTTC.

This chain connects TRBV30 to TRBJ1-1; the match to TRBD1 covers 7 bases. V shed 5 bases and J 1 base; nucleotides not matched to a gene: 7. This CDR3 is 14 amino acids long. Germline V CDR1 and CDR2: GTSNPN, SVGIG (reference sequence). The CDR3 nucleotides are TGTGCCTGGCAGACCGACAGGGCGAACACTGAAGCTTTCTTT. Translated: CAWQTDRANTEAFF.

V and J are TRBV12-3 or TRBV12-4 and TRBJ1-2; D unclear. CDR3 length equals 12 residues. V dropped 5 bases and J dropped 2 bases, with 6 bases sitting between them. CDR3 sequence: CASSTRNYGYTF. The DNA for the CDR3 is TGTGCCAGCAGTACCCGGAACTATGGCTACACCTTC.

The V gene is TRBV27, the J gene TRBJ2-7, with D possibly matching TRBD1 (5 bases). Germline V lookup: CDR1 MNHEY, CDR2 SMNVEV (reference sequence). The length of the CDR3 is 14 residues. V gave up 5 bases and J gave up 5 bases, with 16 bases separating them. The CDR3 region has the DNA TGTGCCAGCAGTCGCACTGGGGCCCCGCACGAGCAGTACTTC. It translates to CASSRTGAPHEQYF.

About this clone itself: This sample includes further DNA sequences coding for the same CDR3. The chain's CDR3 is CATSRGGNTEAFF. As DNA, the CDR3 is TGTGCCACCAGTCGGGGGGGAAACACTGAAGCTTTCTTT. The chain carries TRBV15 and TRBJ1-1; D may be TRBD1 (5 bases). The CDR3 is 13 residues long. CDR1 and CDR2 (germline): LNHNV, YYDKDF (reference sequence). Between the trimmed V and J ends, which lost 6 bases and 2 bases, there was a span of 10 bases.